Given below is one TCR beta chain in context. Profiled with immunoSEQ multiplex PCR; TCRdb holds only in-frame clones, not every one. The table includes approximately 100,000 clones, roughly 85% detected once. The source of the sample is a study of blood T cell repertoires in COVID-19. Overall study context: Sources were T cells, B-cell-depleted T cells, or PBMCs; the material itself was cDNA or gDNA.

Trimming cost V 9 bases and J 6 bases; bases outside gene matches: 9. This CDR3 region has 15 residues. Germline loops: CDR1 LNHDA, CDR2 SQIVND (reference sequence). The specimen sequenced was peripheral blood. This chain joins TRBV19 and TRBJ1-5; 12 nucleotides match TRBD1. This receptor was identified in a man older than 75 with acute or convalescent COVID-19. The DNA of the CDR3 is TGTGCCAGCATATCCGGGACAGGGGGCGTTCAGCCCCAGCATTTT. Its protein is CASISGTGGVQPQHF.